Listed here are 2 T cell receptor beta chains from one sample, sequenced in a study of cytomegalovirus exposure and HLA in healthy donors. PCR was performed using 60 Vbeta and 13 Jbeta primers. Assay: immunoSEQ multiplex PCR; the TCRdb copy retains only in-frame clones and omits some. The sample contains some 140,000 clones, more than 75% of which appear only once. Sequencing used PBMCs. The origin of the receptors is a man aged 30-40 years in good health and CMV-seronegative.

This chain connects TRBV6-5 to TRBJ1-2, with D unresolved. V lost 0 bases and J lost 1, with 9 bases in between. Per germline, CDR1 MNHEY and CDR2 SVGAGI. The CDR3 totals 15 residues. In DNA, the CDR3 is TGTGCCAGCAGTTACTCGGGCAGCCTTAACTATGGCTACACCTTC. Translating it yields CASSYSGSLNYGYTF.

This clone was observed a few times. The chain combines TRBV7-2 with TRBJ2-5, with TRBD1 as a possible D gene (5 bases). The CDR3 covers 13 residues. V dropped 5 bases and J dropped 4 bases, with 11 bases sitting between them. In germline, CDR1 is SGHTA, CDR2 FQGNSA. The CDR3 protein is CASSLGHGETQYF. CDR3 sequence (DNA): TGTGCCAGCAGCCTGGGGCACGGAGAGACCCAGTACTTC.